One and the same sample provided the 5 T cell receptor beta chains below, sequenced in a study of blood T cell repertoires in COVID-19. The repertoire was sequenced with immunoSEQ multiplex PCR; TCRdb's copy has only in-frame clones and lacks some. This table holds about 190,000 clones, over 70% found once. Sequenced input: peripheral blood. The receptors here all came from a man aged 50-60 years with active or convalescent COVID-19.

The gene calls are TRBV4-2 and TRBJ2-2; TRBD1 matches 7 bases. This CDR3 region has 17 residues. The germline V gene has CDR1 LGHNA and CDR2 YNFKEQ. V dropped 0 bases and J dropped 6; count of bases not matched to a gene: 10. CDR3 in amino acids: CASSQDPLTGYAGELFF. The DNA of the CDR3 is TGTGCCAGCAGCCAAGATCCCCTGACAGGGTACGCCGGGGAGCTGTTTTTT.

V usage is TRBV2 and J usage is TRBJ2-1; 10 positions match TRBD2. Germline V gives CDR1 SNHLY, CDR2 FYNNEI. The length of the CDR3 is 17 residues. V trimming: 6 bases; J trimming: 14 bases; junction bases outside the gene matches: 22. The CDR3 spells CASRNSKWRLAGDREFF. Written as DNA, the CDR3 is TGTGCCAGCAGGAATTCTAAGTGGCGGCTAGCGGGAGATCGCGAGTTCTTC.

A few counts support this clone. The rearrangement uses TRBV3-1 (or the pseudogene TRBV3-2) and TRBJ1-1; possible D gene TRBD1, 5 bases. The germline V gene encodes CDR1 LGHDT and CDR2 YNNKEL (reference sequence). The V end lost 5 bases, the J end lost 3 bases, and 13 bases lay between the germline ends. The CDR3 runs to 14 residues. CDR3 amino acids: CASSAGRADTEAFF. The DNA of the CDR3 is TGTGCCAGCAGCGCGGGACGGGCGGACACTGAAGCTTTCTTT.

The chain combines TRBV18 with TRBJ2-7; D gene ambiguous. CDR1 and CDR2 (germline): KGHSH, LQKENI. The CDR3 length is 13 residues. The V end lost 3 bases, the J end lost 3 bases, and 9 bases lay between the germline ends. The CDR3 loop reads CASSPIVIYEQYF. CDR3 in DNA: TGTGCCAGCTCACCGATAGTCATCTACGAGCAGTACTTC.

This sequence joins TRBV28 and TRBJ2-1, with a tentative D call TRBD2 (5 bases). V was trimmed by 5 bases and J by 12 bases, leaving 23 bases between them. Germline V gene data show CDR1 as MDHEN and CDR2 as SYDVKM. The CDR3 covers 15 residues. The DNA of the CDR3 is TGTGCCAGCAGTCTACTCGACCCTAGCCGAGGGTGGCAGTTCTTC. Its translation is CASSLLDPSRGWQFF. Based on the CDR3 plus reference TRBV28 and TRBJ2-1, the full variable domain is DVKVTQSSRYLVKRTGEKVFLECVQDMDHENMFWYRQDPGLGLRLIYFSYDVKMKEKGDIPEGYSVSREKKERFSLILESASTNQTSMYLCASSLLDPSRGWQFFGPGTRLTVL.